Shown below are 18 T cell receptor beta chains from a single sample sequenced in a study of beta chain features in type 1 diabetes (dated by TCRdb to the late 2010s). What the authors observed across the whole study: A moderate but significant shortening of TCRB CDR3 length was observed in type 1 diabetes patients in all four CD4+ subsets.

Library construction relied on the immunoSEQ multiplex PCR assay. The High Capacity cDNA Reverse Transcription Kit was used to reverse transcribe all of the isolated RNA, meaning that expressed TCRB transcripts were what got sequenced. Not all clones reach the TCRdb copy of this immuneACCESS table, which keeps in-frame sequences only. Checked studies attribute under half of the gap to unresolved V genes and leave the rest unexplained. The table for this sample lists 120,000 or so clones; 17% of them were counted only once. 2.6% of the sample is taken by the ten largest. These receptors are not linked to any known antigen. The material sequenced was central memory CD4+ T cells from blood. These TCRs come from a man younger than 30 with type 1 diabetes.

Turning to this clone: A single base separates this from a much larger clone, so it may be a read error. The V gene is TRBV30, the J gene TRBJ2-5; maybe TRBD2 (6 bases). The CDR3 sequence is 13 residues long. CDR1 and CDR2 (germline): GTSNPN, SVGIG (reference sequence). V lost 3 bases and J lost 9, with 17 bases in between. The CDR3 sequence is CAWRLAGKGAQYF. As DNA, the CDR3 is TGTGCCTGGAGGCTGGCGGGGAAAGGAGCCCAGTACTTC. The variable domain in full, completed from reference TRBV30 and TRBJ2-5, reads SQTIHQWPATLVQPVGSPLSLECTVEGTSNPNLYWYRQAAGRGLQLLFYSVGIGQISSEVPQNLSASRPQDRQFILSSKKLLLSDSGFYLCAWRLAGKGAQYFGPGTRLLVL.

This sequence joins TRBV7-9 and TRBJ2-5; the D is unclear. Germline values: CDR1 SEHNR, CDR2 FQNEAQ (reference sequence). This CDR3 region has 12 residues. V gave up 2 bases and J gave up 5 bases, with 6 bases separating them. CDR3 sequence reads: CASSLISETQYF. The CDR3 DNA reads as TGTGCCAGCAGCTTAATTTCGGAGACCCAGTACTTC.

Only a few counts were recorded for this clone. V is TRBV25-1 and J is TRBJ1-2; the D gene is possibly TRBD1 (5 bases). There are 15 residues in the CDR3. The ends were cut back, 6 bases at V and 8 bases at J, with 22 bases in the middle. Germline-derived CDR1 and CDR2 are MGHDK and SYGVNS. CDR3 bases: TGTGCCAGCAGCCACTCCCAGGGTTTACTCAGAGGCTACACCTTC. Its protein product is CASSHSQGLLRGYTF.

This clone was counted only a few times. V gene TRBV2 combines with J gene TRBJ2-2; 10 bases map to TRBD1. CDR3 length: 14 residues. Losses at the gene ends were 6 bases for V and 6 bases for J; bases not matched to a gene: 4. CDR1 is SNHLY, CDR2 FYNNEI, per germline. In nucleotides, the CDR3 is TGTGCCAGCAGGCCCGGGACAGGGGCCGGGGAGCTGTTTTTT. It specifies CASRPGTGAGELFF. Full variable domain (remainder filled in from reference TRBV2 and TRBJ2-2): EPEVTQTPSHQVTQMGQEVILRCVPISNHLYFYWYRQILGQKVEFLVSFYNNEISEKSEIFDDQFSVERPDGSNFTLKIRSTKLEDSAMYFCASRPGTGAGELFFGEGSRLTVL.

This clone was counted at least ten times. This chain uses TRBV4-2 with TRBJ2-1, with TRBD2 matching 10 bases. V gave up 6 bases and J gave up 6 bases; unmatched junction bases: 8. Germline V gene data show CDR1 as LGHNA and CDR2 as YNFKEQ. There are 15 residues in the CDR3. CDR3 loop: CASRPSGRFGNEQFF. CDR3 DNA sequence: TGTGCCAGCAGACCTAGCGGGAGATTTGGCAATGAGCAGTTCTTC.

CDR3 nucleotides: TGTGCCAGCTCACGGGACACGGTGGGGGAAAAACTGTTTTTT. It specifies CASSRDTVGEKLFF. The gene calls are TRBV18 and TRBJ1-4, with D possibly matching TRBD1 (6 bases). Germline loops: CDR1 KGHSH, CDR2 LQKENI. Trimming took off 4 bases at V and 8 bases at J, with 14 bases between the two ends. The CDR3 covers 14 residues.

Only a few counts were recorded for this clone. The chain couples TRBV4-3 to TRBJ2-1; D gene unclear. V was trimmed by 0 bases and J by 0 bases, leaving 6 bases between them. CDR3 length: 15 amino acids. Germline V gives CDR1 LGHNA, CDR2 YSLEER. In DNA form, the CDR3 reads TGCGCCAGCAGCCAAGATGCCTACTCCTACAATGAGCAGTTCTTC. Translation: CASSQDAYSYNEQFF.

The sample holds many counts of this clone. This sequence joins TRBV29-1 and TRBJ2-7; maybe TRBD1 (5 bases). Trimming removed 4 bases from V and 6 bases from J, with 13 bases in between. The CDR3 has 12 amino acids. Germline V lookup: CDR1 SQVTM, CDR2 ANQGSEA. CDR3 loop: CSVASGFGEQYF. The CDR3 DNA follows: TGCAGCGTTGCTTCAGGGTTCGGCGAGCAGTACTTC.

This clone was detected many times. The CDR3 spells CASSLPGASYEQYF. CDR3 coding DNA: TGTGCCAGCAGCCTCCCGGGGGCGTCGTACGAGCAGTACTTC. The chain combines TRBV28 with TRBJ2-7, with D perhaps being TRBD1 or TRBD2 (6 bases each). The germline CDR1 and CDR2 sequences are MDHEN and SYDVKM. Trimming took 6 bases from V and 4 from J, leaving 16 bases between them. The CDR3 is 14 amino acids.

V and J are TRBV5-1 and TRBJ2-7; TRBD2 is a possible D gene (6 bases). CDR1 SGHRS and CDR2 YFSETQ come from the germline V gene. The CDR3 has 13 residues. The V and J ends lost 7 bases and 6 bases respectively, with 17 bases between them. The CDR3 DNA reads TGCGCCAGCCTGGGAGGACCCGAGGGCGAGCAGTACTTC. Protein: CASLGGPEGEQYF.

Many counts were recorded for this clone. V usage is TRBV18 and J usage is TRBJ1-2; the match to TRBD1 covers 7 bases. The germline CDR1 and CDR2 sequences are KGHSH and LQKENI. Trimming removed 5 bases from V and 5 bases from J; junction bases left unmatched: 11. This CDR3 comprises 15 residues. The CDR3 sequence is CASSTREMTGYGYTF. CDR3 coding DNA: TGTGCCAGCTCAACCCGAGAAATGACAGGGTATGGCTACACCTTC.

This sequence joins TRBV4-1 and TRBJ2-5; either TRBD1 or TRBD2 may fit D (5 bases each). CDR1 is MGHRA and CDR2 is YSYEKL in the germline V gene. V was clipped by 5 bases and J by 4 bases, with 14 bases between them. The CDR3 extends over 14 amino acids. The CDR3 region is CASSKGTPRETQYF. The DNA for the CDR3 is TGCGCCAGCAGCAAAGGGACCCCCCGAGAGACCCAGTACTTC.

CDR3 nucleotides: TGTGCCAGCAGGAAGGAAGGGGCCCCAGGCTCCTACGAGCAGTACTTC. It yields the protein CASRKEGAPGSYEQYF. The rearrangement uses TRBV4-2 and TRBJ2-7; D is perhaps TRBD1 (5 bases). The germline V gene has CDR1 LGHNA and CDR2 YNFKEQ. V was pared by 6 bases and J by 0 bases, with 18 bases between. CDR3 length: 16 amino acids.

The V call is TRBV5-1, the J call TRBJ2-1; D perhaps matches TRBD2 (5 bases). Trimming took 0 bases from V and 2 from J, leaving 9 bases between them. The CDR3 loop spans 15 amino acids. Germline CDR1 is SGHRS and CDR2 is YFSETQ. This CDR3 is CASSLVGETYNEQFF. Here the CDR3 DNA reads TGCGCCAGCAGCTTGGTCGGGGAGACCTACAATGAGCAGTTCTTC. Full variable domain (rest looked up from reference TRBV5-1 and TRBJ2-1): KAGVTQTPRYLIKTRGQQVTLSCSPISGHRSVSWYQQTPGQGLQFLFEYFSETQRNKGNFPGRFSGRQFSNSRSEMNVSTLELGDSALYLCASSLVGETYNEQFFGPGTRLTVL.

This clone was seen only a few times. V and J are TRBV4-3 and TRBJ2-5; D perhaps matches TRBD1 (6 bases). The V and J ends lost 0 bases and 5 bases respectively, with 19 bases between them. The CDR3 spans 17 residues. The germline V gene encodes CDR1 LGHNA and CDR2 YSLEER. CDR3 sequence: CASSQDRAAGAGETQYF. The CDR3 DNA reads as TGCGCCAGCAGCCAAGATAGGGCGGCAGGGGCGGGCGAGACCCAGTACTTC.

J is TRBJ1-2 and V is TRBV7-9, with 7 bases fitting TRBD1. The CDR3 is 13 amino acids. The V gene's germline CDR1 is SEHNR and CDR2 FQNEAQ (reference sequence). The V gene end was trimmed by 7 bases and the J gene end by 3 bases; junction bases not matched to a gene: 5. The CDR3 protein is CASTGQDDYGYTF. The CDR3 DNA reads as TGTGCCAGCACCGGACAGGATGACTATGGCTACACCTTC.

On this clone: This may be a read error: a much more frequent sequence differs by one nucleotide. The CDR3, as DNA: TGTGCCTGTAGTGTTACTACAGGCACAGATACGCAGTATTTT. The encoded protein is CACSVTTGTDTQYF. The V gene is TRBV30, the J gene TRBJ2-3; D gene unclear. Germline V gene sequence: CDR1 GTSNPN, CDR2 SVGIG (reference sequence). This CDR3 has 14 residues. Together with reference TRBV30 and TRBJ2-3, the CDR3 gives the full variable domain: SQTIHQWPATLVQPVGSPLSLECTVEGTSNPNLYWYRQAAGRGLQLLFYSVGIGQISSEVPQNLSASRPQDRQFILSSKKLLLSDSGFYLCACSVTTGTDTQYFGPGTRLTVL.

This clone turned up a few times. The chain employs TRBV15 and TRBJ2-1; tentative D call: TRBD2 (6 bases). The ends were cut back, 3 bases at V and 4 bases at J, with 10 bases in the middle. The CDR3 consists of 14 residues. The germline V gene has CDR1 LNHNV and CDR2 YYDKDF (reference sequence). The CDR3 is CATSRTGTYNEQFF. Written as DNA, the CDR3 is TGTGCCACCAGCAGGACTGGGACTTACAATGAGCAGTTCTTC.